The 13 T cell receptor beta chains below were found in one sample sequenced in a study of blood T cell repertoires in COVID-19. Produced via immunoSEQ multiplex PCR; TCRdb's table is partial and in-frame only. In the table there are 100,000 to 110,000 clones, 80% to 95% of which are singletons. The sample taken for sequencing was peripheral blood. The source is a man aged 45-60 years with active COVID-19.

The chain has TRBV6-1 and TRBJ2-1, with 9 bases identical to TRBD2. The CDR3 runs 16 residues. Germline loops: CDR1 MNHNS, CDR2 SASEGT. With 2 bases clipped from V and 3 bases from J, the junction kept 5 bases outside the gene matches. The CDR3 DNA sequence: TGTGCCAGCAGTGAATCGGTAGCGGGAGTCTACAATGAGCAGTTCTTC. It translates to CASSESVAGVYNEQFF.

In nucleotides, the CDR3 is TGTGCCAGCAGCTTGAACACAAAAGAAAAACTGTTTTTT. It translates to CASSLNTKEKLFF. The chain carries TRBV5-4 and TRBJ1-4; D remains ambiguous. Germline V gene lookup returns CDR1 SGHNT and CDR2 YYREEE (reference sequence). The CDR3 is made up of 13 amino acids. With 1 base removed from V and 8 bases from J, the gap between germline ends came to 9 bases. Combining the CDR3 with reference TRBV5-4 and TRBJ1-4 gives the whole variable domain ETGVTQSPTHLIKTRGQQVTLRCSSQSGHNTVSWYQQALGQGPQFIFQYYREEENGRGNFPPRFSGLQFPNYSSELNVNALELDDSALYLCASSLNTKEKLFFGSGTQLSVL.

The chain links TRBV5-1 to TRBJ2-7; 9 bases match TRBD1. J gave up 2 bases and V 4 bases, and 4 bases lay outside the gene matches. The CDR3 is 14 residues long. Germline V CDR1 and CDR2: SGHRS, YFSETQ. The CDR3 sequence is CASSAGQGTYEQYF. In DNA form, the CDR3 reads TGCGCCAGCAGCGCGGGACAGGGCACCTACGAGCAGTACTTC.

The chain has TRBV16 and TRBJ1-5; possibly TRBD1 for D (5 bases). V lost 4 bases and J 3 bases, leaving 7 bases between the germline ends. The CDR3 sequence is 13 residues long. The V gene's germline CDR1 is KGHSY and CDR2 FQNENV. CDR3 bases: TGTGCCAGCAGCCCACAGGACAATCAGCCCCAGCATTTT. It codes for CASSPQDNQPQHF.

V is TRBV4-2 and J is TRBJ1-5; no reliable D call. The CDR3 covers 15 residues. Deletions cut 1 base from V and 4 bases from J, with 11 bases between. From germline, CDR1 is LGHNA and CDR2 YNFKEQ. The CDR3 protein is CASSQAYRENQPQHF. The CDR3 DNA reads TGTGCCAGCAGCCAAGCTTACAGAGAGAATCAGCCCCAGCATTTT.

The V and J genes are TRBV6-5 and TRBJ2-7; D unresolved. Germline CDR1 MNHEY, CDR2 SVGAGI. The V and J ends lost 5 bases and 2 bases respectively, with 16 bases between them. The CDR3 length is 15 residues. In DNA form, the CDR3 reads TGTGCCAGCAGTAGAAACAGCCGTCTGACCTACGAGCAGTACTTC. As protein: CASSRNSRLTYEQYF.

The CDR3 region is CASSSAGLAGGTGELFF. DNA for the CDR3: TGTGCCAGCAGCTCCGCGGGACTAGCGGGGGGAACCGGGGAGCTGTTTTTT. The gene calls are TRBV7-3 and TRBJ2-2, with 15 positions matching TRBD2. The V and J ends lost 4 bases and 5 bases, in that order; junction bases with no gene match: 5. Germline CDR1 SGHTA, CDR2 FQGTGA. The CDR3 extends over 17 amino acids.

This chain links TRBV2 with TRBJ2-5, with D perhaps matching TRBD1 (5 bases). The germline V and J ends were trimmed by 4 bases and 2 bases, with 11 bases remaining between them. Germline CDR1 is SNHLY and CDR2 is FYNNEI. The CDR3 sequence is 14 residues long. The CDR3 DNA reads TGTGCCAGCAGTGGATTGGGGCTACAAGAGACCCAGTACTTC. Amino acids: CASSGLGLQETQYF.

This chain uses TRBV5-1 with TRBJ2-1, with 8 bases aligning to TRBD1. The CDR3 is 16 amino acids. Trimming at V came to 0 bases and at J to 4 bases, leaving 6 bases not matched to a gene. Germline lookup yields CDR1 SGHRS and CDR2 YFSETQ. The DNA of the CDR3 is TGCGCCAGCAGCTTGGAAGGGACAGGATCTTACAATGAGCAGTTCTTC. Its translation: CASSLEGTGSYNEQFF.

This rearrangement joins TRBV11-2 to TRBJ2-1; D is possibly TRBD1 (6 bases). CDR3 length: 16 residues. The V end was cut by 0 bases, the J end by 2 bases, with 11 bases between. Germline CDR1 reads SGHAT; CDR2 reads FQNNGV. The CDR3 loop reads CASSLDRDNAYNEQFF. CDR3 bases: TGTGCCAGCAGCTTAGACCGGGACAACGCCTACAATGAGCAGTTCTTC.

This chain links TRBV9 with TRBJ2-1; 7 bases line up with TRBD2. The germline gives CDR1 SGDLS, CDR2 YYNGEE. CDR3 length: 15 residues. The junction had 4 bases not matched to a gene; V was cut back by 0 bases and J by 4 bases. CDR3 amino acids: CASSVDGREYNEQFF. CDR3 nucleotide sequence: TGTGCCAGCAGCGTAGATGGGCGGGAGTACAATGAGCAGTTCTTC. The entire variable domain, with the rest obtained from reference TRBV9 and TRBJ2-1, is as follows: DSGVTQTPKHLITATGQRVTLRCSPRSGDLSVYWYQQSLDQGLQFLIQYYNGEERAKGNILERFSAQQFPDLHSELNLSSLELGDSALYFCASSVDGREYNEQFFGPGTRLTVL.

V gene TRBV27 combines with J gene TRBJ2-1; D may be TRBD1 (6 bases). This CDR3 is built from 14 residues. The V gene lost 10 bases and the J gene lost 5 bases, with 18 bases spanning the gap. Germline V gene sequence: CDR1 MNHEY, CDR2 SMNVEV (reference sequence). The CDR3 nucleotides are TGTGCCACCCGCCTAAGCACAGGGAACAATGAGCAGTTCTTC. As protein: CATRLSTGNNEQFF.

The chain is built from TRBV5-6 and TRBJ1-2; the D gene is possibly TRBD1 (6 bases). Germline-derived CDR1 and CDR2 are SGHDT and YYEEEE. The length of the CDR3 is 14 residues. The V end was cut by 0 bases, the J end by 5 bases, with 11 bases between. CDR3 sequence (DNA): TGTGCCAGCAGCTTGGTAGGGCAGGGGTATGGCTACACCTTC. It is translated as CASSLVGQGYGYTF.